Shown below are 27 T cell receptor beta chains from a single sample sequenced in a study of cytomegalovirus exposure and HLA in healthy donors. Use of 60 Vbeta and 13 Jbeta primers characterized the PCR. Using immunoSEQ multiplex PCR, the repertoire was profiled, and TCRdb retains in-frame clones only, with some absent. Seen here are 140,000 or so clones, 61% observed once, and the top ten hold about 1.7%. Material: PBMCs. The receptors stem from a male donor in good health and CMV-seronegative.

This clone was seen only once. This sequence joins TRBV18 and TRBJ2-5; D possibly corresponds to TRBD2 (6 bases). From germline, CDR1 is KGHSH and CDR2 LQKENI. V was trimmed by 6 bases and J by 0 bases, leaving 17 bases between them. The CDR3 contains 16 residues. DNA for the CDR3: TGTGCCAGCTCGTTCGGTGCGGGGACCAACCAAGAGACCCAGTACTTC. It specifies CASSFGAGTNQETQYF.

V usage is TRBV27 and J usage is TRBJ1-1; 8 positions agree with TRBD1. This CDR3 region has 13 residues. From germline, CDR1 is MNHEY and CDR2 SMNVEV (reference sequence). V was pared by 7 bases and J by 5 bases, with 6 bases of the junction left unmatched. The CDR3 reads CASNTGGTTEAFF. CDR3 coding DNA: TGTGCCAGCAATACAGGGGGGACGACTGAAGCTTTCTTT.

This clone has just one count. V gene TRBV27 combines with J gene TRBJ2-7, with D possibly TRBD1 on 5 matching bases. Germline CDR1 and CDR2: MNHEY and SMNVEV (reference sequence). CDR3 size: 14 residues. V lost 8 bases and J lost 4, with 18 bases in between. The CDR3 bases are TGTGCCAGCGGACCCAGGGATCTCCGTTACGAGCAGTACTTC. The encoded protein is CASGPRDLRYEQYF.

There are a few counts of this clone. This chain uses TRBV10-3 with TRBJ2-1; D is uncertain. There are 14 residues in the CDR3. Germline V gives CDR1 ENHRY, CDR2 SYGVKD. V lost 7 bases and J lost 1, with 11 bases in between. In DNA, the CDR3 is TGTGCCATCACCGGAGACGGTTCCTACAATGAGCAGTTCTTC. Translated, it gives CAITGDGSYNEQFF.

With respect to this clone: Other nucleotide sequences in the sample specify the same CDR3. This chain uses TRBV9 with TRBJ2-3; D call uncertain. Trimming left V 0 bases short and J 3 bases short, with 5 bases between. Germline-derived CDR1 and CDR2 are SGDLS and YYNGEE. This CDR3 is built from 13 residues. The CDR3 protein is CASSVALTDTQYF. The DNA for the CDR3 is TGTGCCAGCAGCGTAGCTCTGACAGATACGCAGTATTTT.

The chain joins TRBV15 to TRBJ1-1; D perhaps matches TRBD1 (6 bases). CDR3 size: 14 residues. V was clipped by 3 bases and J by 2 bases, with 10 bases between them. Per the germline V gene, CDR1 is LNHNV and CDR2 is YYDKDF (reference sequence). CDR3 in DNA: TGTGCCACCAGCAGGTGGGGGCGCAACACTGAAGCTTTCTTT. Its translation is CATSRWGRNTEAFF.

The genes are TRBV5-8 and TRBJ2-6; 9 bases are a match to TRBD1. The CDR3 contains 17 residues. Germline V CDR1 and CDR2: SGHTS, YDEGEE. V lost 4 bases to trimming and J lost 3 bases; unmatched junction nucleotides: 8. CDR3 amino acids: CASSPGQGWGGANVLTF. CDR3 bases: TGTGCCAGCAGCCCGGGACAGGGTTGGGGTGGGGCCAACGTCCTGACTTTC.

This clone has more than one count but fewer than ten. The chain links TRBV6-5 to TRBJ1-3; no reliable D call. The CDR3 has 15 residues. Germline loops: CDR1 MNHEY, CDR2 SVGAGI. V gave up 0 bases and J gave up 0 bases, with 6 bases separating them. The DNA for the CDR3 is TGTGCCAGCAGTTACTCTACACGCTCTGGAAACACCATATATTTT. Its protein is CASSYSTRSGNTIYF.

This clone has a handful of counts. The V and J genes are TRBV12-5 and TRBJ2-7; possible D gene TRBD1, 5 bases. Germline V gene sequence: CDR1 LGHNT, CDR2 FRNRAP. Trimming cost V 6 bases and J 2 bases, with 17 bases left between them. CDR3 length: 15 residues. CDR3 sequence (DNA): TGTGCTAGTGGAACCGACCTAGGGGTCCCCTACGAGCAGTACTTC. It translates to CASGTDLGVPYEQYF.

This chain uses TRBV4-1 with TRBJ2-7, with D possibly being TRBD1 (5 bases). This CDR3 is 14 amino acids long. CDR1 is MGHRA and CDR2 is YSYEKL in the germline V gene. Trimming pared 6 bases from V and 1 base from J, leaving 13 bases between. The CDR3 protein is CASRQGLSSYEQYF. In nucleotides, the CDR3 is TGCGCCAGCAGGCAGGGCCTATCTTCCTACGAGCAGTACTTC.

V gene TRBV7-6 combines with J gene TRBJ2-5; D is perhaps TRBD2 (6 bases). Trimming removed 0 bases from V and 7 bases from J, with 15 bases in between. Germline V gives CDR1 SGHVS, CDR2 FNYEAQ. This CDR3 has 15 amino acids. Here the CDR3 reads CASSLARRAGGTQYF. DNA for the CDR3: TGTGCCAGCAGCTTAGCGAGGAGGGCAGGAGGGACCCAGTACTTC.

The chain employs TRBV6-1 and TRBJ1-4; tentatively, D is TRBD1 (5 bases). The V gene lost 2 bases and the J gene lost 0 bases, with 10 bases spanning the gap. Germline assignment: CDR1 MNHNS and CDR2 SASEGT. CDR3 size: 16 residues. The CDR3 loop is CASSEFQGSTNEKLFF. The CDR3 bases are TGTGCCAGCAGTGAATTCCAGGGCTCAACTAATGAAAAACTGTTTTTT.

The chain links TRBV18 to TRBJ2-2, with 7 bases fitting TRBD1. This CDR3 is built from 15 residues. Germline V lookup: CDR1 KGHSH, CDR2 LQKENI. The V and J ends lost 0 bases and 7 bases, in that order; junction bases with no gene match: 5. CDR3 sequence: CASSPPRGHDGELFF. As DNA, the CDR3 is TGTGCCAGCTCACCACCGAGGGGGCACGACGGGGAGCTGTTTTTT.

The chain carries TRBV5-1 and TRBJ2-1, with 8 bases lining up with TRBD2. The V gene's germline CDR1 is SGHRS and CDR2 YFSETQ. V lost 0 bases to trimming and J lost 0 bases; unmatched junction nucleotides: 14. The CDR3 contains 20 residues. The CDR3 coding sequence is TGCGCCAGCAGCTTGGGGTTTAGCGGGGCTACGACCAGCTCCTACAATGAGCAGTTCTTC. This encodes CASSLGFSGATTSSYNEQFF.

V is TRBV29-1 and J is TRBJ1-5; TRBD1 aligns across 10 bases. J gave up 5 bases and V 6 bases, and 7 bases lay outside the gene matches. This CDR3 has 14 residues. Per germline, CDR1 SQVTM and CDR2 ANQGSEA. The CDR3 DNA sequence: TGCAGCGTGGGAGCCGGGACAGGGGATCAGCCCCAGCATTTT. Amino acid sequence: CSVGAGTGDQPQHF.

This clone was recorded a few times. The chain is built from TRBV13 and TRBJ2-1; 7 nucleotides align to TRBD1. The germline V gene has CDR1 PRHDT and CDR2 FYEKMQ (reference sequence). V shed 5 bases, J shed 14 bases, and the junction held 18 bases outside the gene matches. The CDR3 has 15 amino acids. This CDR3 is CASSTWDSFAVAEFF. Here the CDR3 DNA reads TGTGCCAGCAGCACCTGGGACAGTTTCGCAGTAGCAGAGTTCTTC.

The chain employs TRBV18 and TRBJ1-2; 8 bases are a match to TRBD1. The CDR3 extends over 15 amino acids. CDR1 and CDR2 (germline): KGHSH, LQKENI. V trimming: 1 base; J trimming: 3 bases; junction bases outside the gene matches: 4. CDR3 sequence reads: CASSPRETGDYGYTF. The CDR3 nucleotides read TGTGCCAGCTCACCACGGGAGACAGGGGACTATGGCTACACCTTC.

The chain recombines TRBV4-1 with TRBJ2-1, with 13 nucleotides matching TRBD2. CDR1 MGHRA and CDR2 YSYEKL come from the germline V gene. Trimming at V came to 1 base and at J to 4 bases, leaving 10 bases not matched to a gene. The CDR3 runs to 19 residues. The CDR3 here is CASSQARTSGGAGYNEQFF. The CDR3 bases are TGCGCCAGCAGCCAAGCTAGAACTAGCGGGGGGGCGGGGTACAATGAGCAGTTCTTC.

The V and J genes are TRBV11-3 and TRBJ2-5, with 9 bases fitting TRBD2. Germline CDR1 is SGHNT and CDR2 is YENEEA. J was trimmed by 1 base and V by 4 bases; bases with no gene match: 7. The CDR3 extends over 16 amino acids. The CDR3 sequence: CASSSISRGGQETQYF. The CDR3 DNA sequence: TGTGCCAGCAGCTCGATATCGCGGGGGGGCCAAGAGACCCAGTACTTC.

This clone was picked up a small number of times. V gene TRBV4-1 combines with J gene TRBJ2-3; D is perhaps TRBD2 (6 bases). This CDR3 has 17 residues. Looked up from germline, CDR1 is MGHRA and CDR2 is YSYEKL. V was cut by 0 bases and J by 0 bases, with 13 bases left in between. DNA for the CDR3: TGCGCCAGCAGCCAAGATGTGGAACTAGCAAGCACAGATACGCAGTATTTT. The encoded protein is CASSQDVELASTDTQYF.

This clone was observed a few times. This sequence joins TRBV2 and TRBJ1-2; 8 positions agree with TRBD1. The CDR3 length is 12 residues. The V gene's germline CDR1 is SNHLY and CDR2 FYNNEI. The J segment lost 8 bases and the V segment lost 6 bases, leaving 5 bases of the junction unmatched. The CDR3 reads CASSADRGGYTF. DNA of the CDR3: TGTGCCAGCAGCGCTGACAGGGGAGGCTACACCTTC.

This clone was seen ten or more times. The J gene is TRBJ1-4, the V gene TRBV30, with TRBD1 as a possible D gene (6 bases). The CDR3 contains 15 residues. CDR1 is GTSNPN and CDR2 is SVGIG in the germline V gene (reference sequence). The germline V and J ends were trimmed by 0 bases and 6 bases, with 14 bases remaining between them. CDR3 DNA sequence: TGTGCCTGGAGTGTGGGGGGGGCGCGGGATGAAAAACTGTTTTTT. Its protein product is CAWSVGGARDEKLFF. Drawing the rest from reference TRBV30 and TRBJ1-4, the complete variable domain is SQTIHQWPATLVQPVGSPLSLECTVEGTSNPNLYWYRQAAGRGLQLLFYSVGIGQISSEVPQNLSASRPQDRQFILSSKKLLLSDSGFYLCAWSVGGARDEKLFFGSGTQLSVL.

In DNA, the CDR3 is TGTGCCAGCAGGCCATCCGGGACAGGGGGTTTCACCGGGGAGCTGTTTTTT. Translation gives CASRPSGTGGFTGELFF. The chain links TRBV7-6 to TRBJ2-2, with 11 bases lining up with TRBD1. Unmatched junction bases numbered 10, after V lost 6 bases and J lost 4 bases. Germline CDR1 reads SGHVS; CDR2 reads FNYEAQ. This CDR3 has 17 amino acids. The variable domain in full, with the rest retrieved from reference TRBV7-6 and TRBJ2-2, is GAGVSQSPRYKVTKRGQDVALRCDPISGHVSLYWYRQALGQGPEFLTYFNYEAQQDKSGLPNDRFSAERPEGSISTLTIQRTEQRDSAMYRCASRPSGTGGFTGELFFGEGSRLTVL.

This chain links TRBV6-1 with TRBJ1-1, with D maybe TRBD1 (5 bases). This CDR3 comprises 15 residues. CDR1 is MNHNS and CDR2 is SASEGT in the germline V gene. V was cut by 0 bases and J by 0 bases, with 8 bases left in between. The CDR3, as DNA: TGTGCCAGCAGTGAAGCGGGACTCCTGAACACTGAAGCTTTCTTT. This gives the protein CASSEAGLLNTEAFF.

This clone has only a few counts. V usage is TRBV4-1 and J usage is TRBJ1-4, with TRBD1 identical over 8 bases. The trim removed 4 bases at V and 4 bases at J, leaving 5 bases unmatched. This CDR3 has 15 amino acids. Germline values: CDR1 MGHRA, CDR2 YSYEKL. This chain's CDR3 is CASSRQGAINEKLFF. DNA for the CDR3: TGCGCCAGCAGCCGTCAGGGGGCTATTAATGAAAAACTGTTTTTT.

J is TRBJ2-7 and V is TRBV11-2, with no clear D. The length of the CDR3 is 14 residues. The V gene lost 3 bases and the J gene lost 4 bases, with 13 bases spanning the gap. Germline CDR1 is SGHAT and CDR2 is FQNNGV. CDR3 sequence reads: CASSFAESDYEQYF. The CDR3 DNA follows: TGTGCCAGCAGCTTTGCGGAATCGGATTACGAGCAGTACTTC.

For this clone: Other DNA sequences from this sample encode an identical CDR3 as well. This chain connects TRBV7-8 to TRBJ1-2; maybe TRBD1 (5 bases). Germline CDR1 is SGHVS and CDR2 is FQNEAQ. This CDR3 comprises 14 residues. V was clipped by 1 base and J by 8 bases, with 14 bases between them. CDR3: CASSLERQGYGYTF. As DNA, the CDR3 is TGTGCCAGCAGCTTAGAACGGCAGGGATACGGCTACACCTTC.